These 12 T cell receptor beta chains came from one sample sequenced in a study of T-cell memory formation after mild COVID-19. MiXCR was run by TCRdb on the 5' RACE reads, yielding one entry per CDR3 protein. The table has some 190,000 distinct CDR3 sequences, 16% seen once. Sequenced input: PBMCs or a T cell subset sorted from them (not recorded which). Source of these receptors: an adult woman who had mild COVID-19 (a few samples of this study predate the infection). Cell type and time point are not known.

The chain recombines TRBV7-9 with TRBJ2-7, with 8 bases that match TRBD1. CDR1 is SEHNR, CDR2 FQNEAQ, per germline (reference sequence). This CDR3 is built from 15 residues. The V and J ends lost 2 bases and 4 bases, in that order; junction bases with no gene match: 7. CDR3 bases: TGTGCCAGCAGCTTAAACAGGGGGATGATATACGAGCAGTACTTC. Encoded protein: CASSLNRGMIYEQYF.

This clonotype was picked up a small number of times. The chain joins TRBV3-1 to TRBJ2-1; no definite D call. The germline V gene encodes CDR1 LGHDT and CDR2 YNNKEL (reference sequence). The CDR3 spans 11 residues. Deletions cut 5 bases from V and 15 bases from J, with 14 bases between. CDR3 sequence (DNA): TGTGCCAGCAGCGTTCTGTCAGAGTGGTTCTTC. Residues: CASSVLSEWFF.

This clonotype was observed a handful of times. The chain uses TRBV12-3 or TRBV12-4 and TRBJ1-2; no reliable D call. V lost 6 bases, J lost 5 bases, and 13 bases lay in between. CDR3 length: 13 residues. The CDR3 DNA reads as TGTGCCAGCAGCGCACGTCCCGGTTATGGCTACACCTTC. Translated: CASSARPGYGYTF.

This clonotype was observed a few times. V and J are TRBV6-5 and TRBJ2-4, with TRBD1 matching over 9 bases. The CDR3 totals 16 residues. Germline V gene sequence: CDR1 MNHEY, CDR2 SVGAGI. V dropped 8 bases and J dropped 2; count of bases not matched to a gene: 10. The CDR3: CASASDRGTPKNIQYF. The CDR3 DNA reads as TGTGCCAGCGCTTCGGACAGGGGAACTCCCAAAAACATTCAGTACTTC.

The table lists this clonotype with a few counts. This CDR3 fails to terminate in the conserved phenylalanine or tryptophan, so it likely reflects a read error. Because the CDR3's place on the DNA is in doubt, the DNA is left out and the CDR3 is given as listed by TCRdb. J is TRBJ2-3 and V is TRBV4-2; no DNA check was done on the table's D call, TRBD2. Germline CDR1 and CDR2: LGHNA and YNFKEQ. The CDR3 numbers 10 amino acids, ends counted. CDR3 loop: CASRQRDYPL.

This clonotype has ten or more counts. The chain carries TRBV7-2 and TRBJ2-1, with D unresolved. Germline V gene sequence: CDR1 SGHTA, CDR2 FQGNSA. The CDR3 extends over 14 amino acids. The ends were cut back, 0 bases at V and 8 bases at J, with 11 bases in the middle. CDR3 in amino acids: CASSLASLGYEQFF. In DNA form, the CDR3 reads TGTGCCAGCAGCTTAGCGTCCTTAGGCTATGAGCAGTTCTTC.

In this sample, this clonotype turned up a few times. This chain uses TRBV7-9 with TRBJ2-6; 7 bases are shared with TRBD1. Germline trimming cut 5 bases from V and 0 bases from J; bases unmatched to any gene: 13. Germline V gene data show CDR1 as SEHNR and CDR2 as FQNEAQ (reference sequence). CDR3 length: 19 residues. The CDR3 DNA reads TGTGCCAGCAGCGGGGGCCATCGACAGGGCCTCTCTGGGGCCAACGTCCTGACTTTC. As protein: CASSGGHRQGLSGANVLTF.

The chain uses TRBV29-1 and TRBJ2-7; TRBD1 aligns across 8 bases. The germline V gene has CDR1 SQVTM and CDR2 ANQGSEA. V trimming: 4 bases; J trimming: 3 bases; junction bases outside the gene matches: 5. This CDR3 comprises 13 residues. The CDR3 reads CSVASGGSYEQYF. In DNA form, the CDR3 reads TGCAGCGTTGCCTCAGGGGGCAGCTACGAGCAGTACTTC.

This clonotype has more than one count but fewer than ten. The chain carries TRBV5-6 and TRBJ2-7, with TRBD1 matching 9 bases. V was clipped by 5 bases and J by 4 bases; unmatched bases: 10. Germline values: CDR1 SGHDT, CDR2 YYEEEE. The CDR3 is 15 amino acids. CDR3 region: CASSSLQGARYEQYF. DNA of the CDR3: TGTGCCAGCAGTTCTCTACAGGGGGCGCGATACGAGCAGTACTTC.

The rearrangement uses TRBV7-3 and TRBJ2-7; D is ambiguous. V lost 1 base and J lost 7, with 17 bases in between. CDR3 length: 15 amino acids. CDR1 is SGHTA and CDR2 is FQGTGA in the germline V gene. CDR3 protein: CASSLMLPAYVEQYF. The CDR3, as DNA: TGTGCCAGCAGCTTAATGCTACCTGCCTATGTGGAGCAGTACTTC.

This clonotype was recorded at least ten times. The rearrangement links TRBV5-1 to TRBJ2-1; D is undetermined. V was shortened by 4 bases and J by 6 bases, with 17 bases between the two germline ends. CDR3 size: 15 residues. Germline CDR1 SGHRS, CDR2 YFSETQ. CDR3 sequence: CASSPQSEVGNEQFF. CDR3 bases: TGCGCCAGCAGCCCCCAGTCAGAGGTGGGCAATGAGCAGTTCTTC.

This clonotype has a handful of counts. CDR3 sequence reads: CASSISGVISNQPQHF. The DNA of the CDR3 is TGTGCCAGCAGTATCTCAGGGGTTATAAGCAATCAGCCCCAGCATTTT. The chain employs TRBV12-3 or TRBV12-4 and TRBJ1-5, with a weak D call TRBD1 (6 bases). CDR3 length: 16 residues. Deletions cut 5 bases from V and 1 base from J, with 15 bases between.